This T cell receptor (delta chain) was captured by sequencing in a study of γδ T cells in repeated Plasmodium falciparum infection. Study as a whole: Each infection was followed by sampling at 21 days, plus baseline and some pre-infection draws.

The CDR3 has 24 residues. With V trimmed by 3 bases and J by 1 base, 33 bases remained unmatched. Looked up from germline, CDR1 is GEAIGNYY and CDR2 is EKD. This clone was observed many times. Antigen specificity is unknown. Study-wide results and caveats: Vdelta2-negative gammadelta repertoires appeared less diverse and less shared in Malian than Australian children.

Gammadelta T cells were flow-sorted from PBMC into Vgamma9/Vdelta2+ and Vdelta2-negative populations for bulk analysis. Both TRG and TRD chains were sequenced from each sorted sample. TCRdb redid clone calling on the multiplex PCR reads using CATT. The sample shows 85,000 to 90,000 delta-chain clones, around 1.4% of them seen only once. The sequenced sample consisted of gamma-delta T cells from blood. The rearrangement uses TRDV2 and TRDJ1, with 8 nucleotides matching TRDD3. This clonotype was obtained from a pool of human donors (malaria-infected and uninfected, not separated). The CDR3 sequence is CACDPVRRPSKFGTGGPTTDKLIF. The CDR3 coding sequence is TGTGCCTGTGACCCGGTCCGTCGCCCCAGTAAGTTTGGTACTGGGGGGCCCACCACCGATAAACTCATCTTT.